The next 29 T cell receptor beta chains were all read from a single sample in a study of identical twins. TCRdb passed the 5' RACE reads through MiXCR, listing each CDR3 protein once. The profile shows 200,000 to 250,000 distinct CDR3 sequences, approximately 7.9% of them singletons. These data also featured in a second study, about yellow fever vaccine responses in identical twins.

Sequenced input: CD8+ T cells sorted from blood. All receptors derive from a woman aged 18-29 years in good health.

At least ten counts were recorded for this clonotype. V usage is TRBV5-1 and J usage is TRBJ2-1, with D perhaps matching TRBD2 (5 bases). Deletions cut 0 bases from V and 4 bases from J, with 14 bases between. The CDR3 consists of 16 residues. Germline V gene sequence: CDR1 SGHRS, CDR2 YFSETQ. The CDR3 DNA reads TGCGCCAGCAGCTTGGGTACCCCGGGATTGTACAATGAGCAGTTCTTC. Residues: CASSLGTPGLYNEQFF.

This clonotype was recorded a few times. This chain joins TRBV5-4 and TRBJ2-1; 10 bases map to TRBD1. The ends lost 4 bases at V and 6 bases at J; junction bases unmatched: 10. The V gene's germline CDR1 is SGHNT and CDR2 YYREEE (reference sequence). The CDR3 has 16 residues. The CDR3 loop is CASSKGQGIFLNEQFF. CDR3 in DNA: TGTGCCAGCAGCAAGGGACAGGGGATTTTTCTCAATGAGCAGTTCTTC. Together with reference TRBV5-4 and TRBJ2-1, the CDR3 gives the full variable domain: ETGVTQSPTHLIKTRGQQVTLRCSSQSGHNTVSWYQQALGQGPQFIFQYYREEENGRGNFPPRFSGLQFPNYSSELNVNALELDDSALYLCASSKGQGIFLNEQFFGPGTRLTVL.

This clonotype was seen at least ten times. The chain combines TRBV20-1 with TRBJ2-5, with a tentative D call TRBD2 (5 bases). Germline V gene sequence: CDR1 DFQATT, CDR2 SNEGSKA (reference sequence). Trimming stripped 4 bases from V and 3 bases from J, with 15 bases between. This CDR3 has 14 residues. Here the CDR3 reads CSATPSGWEETQYF. The CDR3 nucleotides are TGCAGTGCTACCCCGAGCGGCTGGGAAGAGACCCAGTACTTC.

This clonotype was seen a few times. The V gene is TRBV28, the J gene TRBJ2-6, with TRBD1 as a possible D gene (6 bases). From germline, CDR1 is MDHEN and CDR2 SYDVKM. Deletions cut 8 bases from V and 3 bases from J, with 17 bases between. CDR3 size: 16 residues. The chain's CDR3 is CASVPAGESGANVLTF. CDR3 sequence (DNA): TGTGCCAGCGTTCCAGCAGGGGAAAGTGGGGCCAACGTCCTGACTTTC. The complete variable domain, with remaining parts taken from reference TRBV28 and TRBJ2-6, reads DVKVTQSSRYLVKRTGEKVFLECVQDMDHENMFWYRQDPGLGLRLIYFSYDVKMKEKGDIPEGYSVSREKKERFSLILESASTNQTSMYLCASVPAGESGANVLTFGAGSRLTVL.

This chain joins TRBV11-2 and TRBJ2-7; 8 positions match TRBD2. Germline V gene sequence: CDR1 SGHAT, CDR2 FQNNGV. This CDR3 is built from 23 residues. Trimming took 0 bases from V and 0 from J; bases not matched to a gene: 25. CDR3 DNA: TGTGCCAGCAGCTTAGATCGGGGGGGGCCCCAAATAAATCAACTTAAAAACTCCTACGAGCAGTACTTC. It encodes CASSLDRGGPQINQLKNSYEQYF. The complete variable domain, with remaining parts taken from reference TRBV11-2 and TRBJ2-7, reads EAGVAQSPRYKIIEKRQSVAFWCNPISGHATLYWYQQILGQGPKLLIQFQNNGVVDDSQLPKDRFSAERLKGVDSTLKIQPAKLEDSAVYLCASSLDRGGPQINQLKNSYEQYFGPGTRLTVT.

This clonotype was seen many times. The genes are TRBV4-2 and TRBJ2-1, with D maybe TRBD2 (6 bases). This CDR3 contains 17 residues. Deletions cut 0 bases from V and 0 bases from J, with 12 bases between. Per the germline V gene, CDR1 is LGHNA and CDR2 is YNFKEQ. CDR3 amino acids: CASSQDFVGSSYNEQFF. The CDR3 bases are TGTGCCAGCAGCCAAGATTTCGTCGGGAGCTCCTACAATGAGCAGTTCTTC.

This clonotype was detected only a few times. The gene calls are TRBV4-2 and TRBJ2-3; D is unresolved. Germline lookup yields CDR1 LGHNA and CDR2 YNFKEQ. The CDR3 is 14 residues long. V lost 0 bases to trimming and J lost 1 base, with 5 bases between them. CDR3 residues: CASSQDEGTDTQYF. CDR3 coding DNA: TGTGCCAGCAGCCAAGATGAGGGCACAGATACGCAGTATTTT.

The gene calls are TRBV6-1 and TRBJ2-7; the D call may be TRBD1 or TRBD2 (6 bases each). V was trimmed by 0 bases and J by 3 bases, leaving 24 bases between them. This CDR3 has 19 amino acids. CDR1 is MNHNS and CDR2 is SASEGT in the germline V gene. CDR3 in amino acids: CASSEARGRGPRPDYEQYV. CDR3 DNA sequence: TGTGCCAGCAGTGAAGCGCGGGGCAGGGGCCCCCGCCCGGACTACGAGCAGTACGTC.

Only a few counts were recorded for this clonotype. The rearrangement uses TRBV20-1 and TRBJ2-1; 12 bases are a match to TRBD2. The V and J ends lost 6 bases and 8 bases, in that order; junction bases with no gene match: 8. The germline V gene has CDR1 DFQATT and CDR2 SNEGSKA (reference sequence). The length of the CDR3 is 14 residues. The CDR3 loop reads CSAPLAGGLYEQFF. In DNA form, the CDR3 reads TGCAGTGCGCCACTAGCGGGAGGATTGTATGAGCAGTTCTTC.

At least ten counts were recorded for this clonotype. The chain links TRBV25-1 to TRBJ1-2, with D tentatively TRBD1 (5 bases). V was cut by 6 bases and J by 6 bases, with 20 bases left in between. The CDR3 extends over 15 amino acids. Germline V gene data show CDR1 as MGHDK and CDR2 as SYGVNS. CDR3 sequence (DNA): TGTGCCAGCAGCCCGGCGGGAACGGGGGGTAATGGCTACACCTTC. This gives the protein CASSPAGTGGNGYTF.

This clonotype was recorded at least ten times. The rearrangement joins TRBV4-1 to TRBJ2-3, with D perhaps given as TRBD1 or TRBD2 (5 bases each). Trimming removed 0 bases from V and 6 bases from J, with 13 bases in between. CDR3 size: 15 residues. Germline CDR1 and CDR2: MGHRA and YSYEKL. Here the CDR3 DNA reads TGCGCCAGCAGCCAAGAACTAGGAAGGGGCGATACGCAGTATTTT. Amino acid sequence: CASSQELGRGDTQYF.

This clonotype was counted at least ten times. V is TRBV29-1 and J is TRBJ1-2; 7 nucleotides match TRBD1. CDR1 and CDR2 from the germline V gene are SQVTM and ANQGSEA. CDR3 length: 20 residues. Trimming cost V 0 bases and J 4 bases; bases outside gene matches: 23. The CDR3 region is CSVEEYHLHPETGRGYGYTF. CDR3 nucleotide sequence: TGCAGCGTTGAAGAGTATCACCTCCACCCCGAGACAGGGAGGGGCTATGGCTACACCTTC. The variable domain in full, completed from reference TRBV29-1 and TRBJ1-2, reads SAVISQKPSRDICQRGTSLTIQCQVDSQVTMMFWYRQQPGQSLTLIATANQGSEATYESGFVIDKFPISRPNLTFSTLTVSNMSPEDSSIYLCSVEEYHLHPETGRGYGYTFGSGTRLTVV.

This clonotype was counted between two and nine times. V usage is TRBV5-5 and J usage is TRBJ2-1, with D hard to call. In germline, CDR1 is SGHKS, CDR2 YYEKEE (reference sequence). Trimming pared 3 bases from V and 0 bases from J, leaving 10 bases between. The CDR3 is made up of 15 amino acids. CDR3 sequence: CASSWYQSSYNEQFF. For the CDR3, the DNA is TGTGCCAGCAGCTGGTATCAATCCTCCTACAATGAGCAGTTCTTC.

This sequence joins TRBV7-6 and TRBJ2-1; D gene ambiguous. The germline V and J ends were trimmed by 3 bases and 7 bases, with 7 bases remaining between them. The CDR3 is 12 amino acids. Looked up from germline, CDR1 is SGHVS and CDR2 is FNYEAQ. CDR3 amino acids: CASSFGPNEQFF. The CDR3, as DNA: TGTGCCAGCAGCTTTGGTCCAAATGAGCAGTTCTTC. The whole variable domain, filled in from reference TRBV7-6 and TRBJ2-1, reads GAGVSQSPRYKVTKRGQDVALRCDPISGHVSLYWYRQALGQGPEFLTYFNYEAQQDKSGLPNDRFSAERPEGSISTLTIQRTEQRDSAMYRCASSFGPNEQFFGPGTRLTVL.

The chain employs TRBV7-9 and TRBJ2-5; D perhaps matches TRBD1 (5 bases). V was cut by 4 bases and J by 5 bases, with 11 bases left in between. This CDR3 is built from 13 residues. From germline, CDR1 is SEHNR and CDR2 FQNEAQ (reference sequence). The CDR3 region has the DNA TGTGCCAGCAGCTCTTCTAGGGGTGAGACCCAGTACTTC. It yields the protein CASSSSRGETQYF.

About this clonotype: A read error is possible here, since a much larger clone lies one base away. This chain connects TRBV5-5 to TRBJ2-3; D gene uncertain. V was pared by 3 bases and J by 2 bases, with 13 bases between. The CDR3 is made up of 15 amino acids. Germline V gives CDR1 SGHKS, CDR2 YYEKEE (reference sequence). The CDR3 DNA is TGTGCCAGCAGCTGGGCGAGTACTAACACAGATACGCAGTATTTT. Residues: CASSWASTNTDTQYF.

The chain has TRBV7-9 and TRBJ1-2; the D is unclear. The V gene's germline CDR1 is SEHNR and CDR2 FQNEAQ (reference sequence). This CDR3 contains 16 residues. V dropped 2 bases and J dropped 3 bases, with 16 bases sitting between them. CDR3 nucleotides: TGTGCCAGCAGCTTAAGCCCGACACCTGAAGACTATGGCTACACCTTC. Its protein is CASSLSPTPEDYGYTF. Full variable domain (rest looked up from reference TRBV7-9 and TRBJ1-2): DTGVSQNPRHKITKRGQNVTFRCDPISEHNRLYWYRQTLGQGPEFLTYFQNEAQLEKSRLLSDRFSAERPKGSFSTLEIQRTEQGDSAMYLCASSLSPTPEDYGYTFGSGTRLTVV.

Only a few counts were recorded for this clonotype. CDR3 sequence (DNA): TGTGCCAGCAGCCCCATAGCGGGGGAAACCGGGGAGCTGTTTTTT. Its translation is CASSPIAGETGELFF. The V and J genes are TRBV4-2 and TRBJ2-2; TRBD2 aligns across 9 bases. The CDR3 covers 15 residues. With 4 bases clipped from V and 5 bases from J, the junction kept 5 bases outside the gene matches. Germline CDR1 reads LGHNA; CDR2 reads YNFKEQ.

The chain carries TRBV5-6 and TRBJ2-7, with 8 bases that match TRBD1. The CDR3 extends over 15 amino acids. The V gene end was trimmed by 6 bases and the J gene end by 0 bases; junction bases not matched to a gene: 8. Per the germline V gene, CDR1 is SGHDT and CDR2 is YYEEEE. CDR3 sequence reads: CASTLDRAFSYEQYV. The CDR3 DNA reads TGTGCCAGCACTTTGGACAGGGCATTCTCCTACGAGCAGTACGTC.

This clonotype was recorded at least ten times. This chain uses TRBV9 with TRBJ2-3; perhaps TRBD1 as D (5 bases). Trimming took off 0 bases at V and 4 bases at J, with 12 bases between the two ends. The germline CDR1 and CDR2 sequences are SGDLS and YYNGEE. The CDR3 has 15 amino acids. CDR3 residues: CASSVEGVSADTQYF. The CDR3 DNA reads as TGTGCCAGCAGCGTAGAAGGGGTCTCAGCAGATACGCAGTATTTT.

There are many counts of this clonotype. The chain employs TRBV5-1 and TRBJ2-7; no reliable D call. CDR3 size: 13 residues. CDR1 is SGHRS, CDR2 YFSETQ, per germline. V was clipped by 4 bases and J by 0 bases, with 8 bases between them. CDR3 sequence: CASSLDISYEQYF. CDR3 nucleotide sequence: TGCGCCAGCAGCCTCGACATCTCCTACGAGCAGTACTTC.

CDR3 nucleotides: TGTGCCAGCAGTTTGTCTGACAGGACCTACGAGCAGTACTTC. As protein: CASSLSDRTYEQYF. The gene calls are TRBV27 and TRBJ2-7, with D tentatively TRBD1 (6 bases). Germline V gene lookup returns CDR1 MNHEY and CDR2 SMNVEV (reference sequence). Trimming pared 3 bases from V and 2 bases from J, leaving 11 bases between. This CDR3 is built from 14 residues.

CDR3 region: CSARALRLAGVTGELFF. The CDR3 DNA reads TGCAGTGCTAGAGCCCTCCGACTAGCGGGAGTAACCGGGGAGCTGTTTTTT. The V and J genes are TRBV20-1 and TRBJ2-2, with 12 bases aligning to TRBD2. With V trimmed by 1 base and J by 5 bases, 8 bases remained unmatched. The CDR3 is 17 amino acids. Germline V gene sequence: CDR1 DFQATT, CDR2 SNEGSKA (reference sequence).

V and J are TRBV20-1 and TRBJ2-7; D not certain. V gave up 3 bases and J gave up 6 bases, with 18 bases separating them. The CDR3 loop spans 14 amino acids. In germline, CDR1 is DFQATT, CDR2 SNEGSKA (reference sequence). CDR3 in DNA: TGCAGTGCTAGGGCCCCCACGTTCAGCTTCGAGCAGTACGTC. It translates to CSARAPTFSFEQYV.

This clonotype showed up many times. This rearrangement joins TRBV12-3 or TRBV12-4 to TRBJ2-2; the match to TRBD2 covers 7 bases. The V segment lost 2 bases and the J segment 4 bases; nucleotides outside the gene matches: 10. The CDR3 runs to 17 residues. Written as DNA, the CDR3 is TGTGCCAGCAGTTTAAACCCTGGACTAGACTTCACCGGGGAGCTGTTTTTT. This encodes CASSLNPGLDFTGELFF.

The J gene is TRBJ2-7, the V gene TRBV7-8, with D possibly being TRBD1 (6 bases). The V end was cut by 1 base, the J end by 5 bases, with 15 bases between. The germline CDR1 and CDR2 sequences are SGHVS and FQNEAQ. There are 15 residues in the CDR3. The CDR3 region is CASSLGVRAGDEQYF. In DNA, the CDR3 is TGTGCCAGCAGCTTAGGGGTCAGGGCAGGGGACGAGCAGTACTTC.

The chain employs TRBV20-1 and TRBJ2-3; the match to TRBD2 covers 9 bases. V lost 1 base and J lost 1; bases outside the gene matches: 12. The CDR3 runs to 18 residues. Germline V gene sequence: CDR1 DFQATT, CDR2 SNEGSKA (reference sequence). In nucleotides, the CDR3 is TGCAGTGCTAGAGGGGATGAGCGGGAGGTTTGGGGCACAGATACGCAGTATTTT. This sequence encodes CSARGDEREVWGTDTQYF.

In its sample, this clonotype was seen many times. The J gene is TRBJ2-7, the V gene TRBV20-1, with TRBD2 matching over 10 bases. Germline CDR1 and CDR2: DFQATT and SNEGSKA (reference sequence). The CDR3 length is 17 residues. V shed 5 bases and J 2 bases; nucleotides not matched to a gene: 15. CDR3 nucleotides: TGCAGTGCTCTAGGAGCGGGAGGGCCTTACCGGACCTACGAGCAGTACTTC. It codes for CSALGAGGPYRTYEQYF.

This clonotype was detected many times. This chain connects TRBV20-1 to TRBJ2-7; tentatively, D is TRBD1 (5 bases). CDR3 length: 13 amino acids. The V and J ends lost 2 bases and 4 bases respectively, with 12 bases between them. Germline V gene lookup returns CDR1 DFQATT and CDR2 SNEGSKA (reference sequence). The CDR3 DNA reads TGCAGTGCTAGACCGCAGACAGAGTACGAGCAGTACTTC. It codes for CSARPQTEYEQYF.